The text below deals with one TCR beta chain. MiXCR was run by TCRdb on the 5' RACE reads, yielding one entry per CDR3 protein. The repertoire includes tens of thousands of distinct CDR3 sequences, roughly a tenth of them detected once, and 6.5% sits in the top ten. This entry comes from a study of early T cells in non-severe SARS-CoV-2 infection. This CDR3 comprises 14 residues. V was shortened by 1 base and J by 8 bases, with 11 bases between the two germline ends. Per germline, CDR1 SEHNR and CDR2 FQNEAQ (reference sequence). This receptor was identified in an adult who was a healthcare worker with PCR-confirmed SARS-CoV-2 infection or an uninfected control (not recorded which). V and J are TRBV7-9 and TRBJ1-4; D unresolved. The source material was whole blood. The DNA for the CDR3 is TGTGCCAGCAGCTTAGAAGGGTTCGGGGAAAAACTGTTTTTT. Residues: CASSLEGFGEKLFF.